This is a list of T cell receptor beta chains from one sample in a study of cytomegalovirus exposure and HLA in healthy donors. The assay was immunoSEQ multiplex PCR, and TCRdb's table has in-frame clones only and misses some. The profile shows 150,000 to 200,000 clones, roughly 85% of them singletons. The sample consisted of PBMCs. These receptors originate from a woman aged 25 to 39 in good health and CMV-seropositive. The CDR3 runs from the conserved cysteine through the conserved F or W. Each record gives: CDR3 protein, CDR3 DNA, J gene, clone size, D gene, V gene. The D gene is left open where the match is weak. Part of the rows lack a size; the others show once, few, many or a class for expanded clones.

cdr3_aa: CAIQGVPGHSYEAFF; cdr3_nt: TGTGCCATACAGGGGGTGCCGGGTCATTCCTACGAAGCTTTCTTT; j_call: TRBJ1-1; clone_size: NA; d_call: TRBD1; v_call: TRBV6-6
cdr3_aa: CASRQLNTEAFF; cdr3_nt: TGTGCCAGTAGACAGTTGAACACTGAAGCTTTCTTT; j_call: TRBJ1-1; clone_size: NA; d_call: NA; v_call: TRBV19
cdr3_aa: CAISSTSIYEQYF; cdr3_nt: TGTGCCATCAGTTCGACTAGTATCTACGAGCAGTACTTC; j_call: TRBJ2-7; clone_size: NA; d_call: NA; v_call: TRBV10-3
cdr3_aa: CASSQAEQGYAEAFF; cdr3_nt: TGTGCCAGCAGCCAAGCCGAACAGGGATATGCTGAAGCTTTCTTT; j_call: TRBJ1-1; clone_size: few; d_call: NA; v_call: TRBV4-2
cdr3_aa: CARRMGPEAFF; cdr3_nt: TGTGCCAGAAGGATGGGCCCAGAGGCTTTCTTT; j_call: TRBJ1-1; clone_size: once; d_call: NA; v_call: TRBV7-5
cdr3_aa: CASSQDSDRLSMDTQYF; cdr3_nt: TGCGCCAGCAGCCAAGATAGTGACAGGTTATCGATGGATACGCAGTATTTT; j_call: TRBJ2-3; clone_size: NA; d_call: NA; v_call: TRBV4-1
cdr3_aa: CASSRKPLIAGVEGEQYF; cdr3_nt: TGCGCCAGCAGCCGGAAACCCCTGATAGCGGGAGTCGAAGGCGAGCAGTACTTC; j_call: TRBJ2-7; clone_size: NA; d_call: TRBD2; v_call: TRBV4-1
cdr3_aa: CASSYRQSYEQYF; cdr3_nt: TGTGCCAGCAGTTACAGACAATCCTACGAGCAGTACTTC; j_call: TRBJ2-7; clone_size: NA; d_call: NA; v_call: TRBV6-5
cdr3_aa: CASSQEWGDRDYEQYF; cdr3_nt: TGCGCCAGCAGCCAAGAATGGGGGGACAGGGACTACGAGCAGTACTTC; j_call: TRBJ2-7; clone_size: NA; d_call: TRBD1; v_call: TRBV4-1
cdr3_aa: CASSPRAGGNEKLFF; cdr3_nt: TGTGCCAGCAGCCCGCGGGCAGGGGGCAATGAAAAACTGTTTTTT; j_call: TRBJ1-4; clone_size: NA; d_call: TRBD1; v_call: TRBV13
cdr3_aa: CASSFPGGFGNTIYF; cdr3_nt: TGTGCCAGCAGCTTCCCGGGGGGCTTTGGAAACACCATATATTTT; j_call: TRBJ1-3; clone_size: NA; d_call: NA; v_call: TRBV7-9
cdr3_aa: CASSFEGRAYNEQFF; cdr3_nt: TGTGCCAGCAGCTTCGAGGGCCGAGCCTACAATGAGCAGTTCTTC; j_call: TRBJ2-1; clone_size: NA; d_call: NA; v_call: TRBV7-8